The source of this T cell receptor (beta chain) is a study of blood T cells in healthy people across ages (dated by TCRdb to the mid-2010s). Looking at the study overall: In model experiments, template switching captured roughly one uniquely barcoded TCR beta cDNA molecule for every two T cells. Four age groups were formed from the donors: young (average roughly 16 years), middle-aged (around 40), aged (roughly 58) and long-lived (approximately 80). To avoid experimental bias, donors of different ages were distributed randomly across sequencing lanes. Using the same blood draw, the study looked at two additional independent replicas of 1 million unique cDNA reads for two donors, one aged 18 to 30 and the other aged 80 or older. Using deep sequencing normalized with unique cDNA molecular identifiers, the study measured how TCR beta repertoire diversity changes with age. Overall study outcomes, separate from this receptor: There was a strong correlation between observed TCR beta diversity and the percentage of naive T cells measured by flow cytometry. The CMV infection status of donors was not known, potentially confounding age-related changes in expanded clonotypes. Observed TCR beta diversity per million T cells fell roughly linearly with age, and a significant reduction was already apparent by age roughly 40. Compared with the aged group, the long-lived group had more naive CD4+ T cells, fewer expanded clones and increased TCR diversity, a pattern suggesting age selection. Since profiling was done on bulk unsorted PBMCs, naive and antigen-experienced compartments could not be conclusively compared. Estimates of total diversity based on one million sequenced T cells were regarded as lower bounds and as underestimates.

The library was made by 5' RACE. This sample was sequenced with an Illumina HiSeq 2500. A second PCR of roughly 7 to 11 cycles was performed with a sample-barcoded 5' primer and a J-beta primer mix. Each TCR beta cDNA molecule received a unique molecular identifier from a template-switch 5' adaptor carrying 12 random nucleotides. Each sample yielded at least 2.5 million CDR3-containing paired-end reads. All of the RNA was converted into first-strand cDNA using the Mint cDNA synthesis kit, with a TRBC-specific oligonucleotide serving as the primer. Following uracil-DNA glycosylase treatment, a first 18-cycle PCR with universal primers M1SS and BC2_uni_R was performed on all cDNA. On the authors' methods: Normalization of each sample was performed by random selection of 1 million high-quality reads, each carrying a distinct molecular identifier. Instead of being binned into consensus sequences, reads with shared molecular identifiers were discarded. MiTCR, set to a Q25 quality threshold and the strictest error-elimination algorithm, was used for CDR3 identification, clonotype clustering and error correction. Lower-bound total TCR beta diversity was estimated with a nonparametric unseen species model using Euler transformation. TCRdb ran its own pipeline on the public reads, namely fastp trimming at Q25 and MiXCR clone calling, and kept in-frame beta chains. Every CDR3 protein is listed once, alongside the most common genes and DNA of its rows. What appears here as the V and J calls and clone size reflects TCRdb's work, not the paper's. A total of about 970,000 distinct CDR3 sequences appear in this sample, just over 50% of them only once. The ten most abundant clones make up about a fifth of the sample.

The germline V gene encodes CDR1 MNHEY and CDR2 SVGEGT. A distance of 10 bases separates the germline ends of V and J, which lose 6 bases and 5 bases respectively. From cysteine to phenylalanine, the CDR3 is 12 amino acids long. Only the CDR3 region is kept as DNA, spanning 36 bases read in frame from base 1. As regards this clonotype: Its antigen target is currently unknown. No much larger clone is present one base from it, and per-base qualities are unavailable.

The roughly 38 donors, aged about 6 to 100 years, were systemically healthy Caucasian individuals from Russia. Each donor gave about 9.2 milliliters of peripheral blood, drawn into EDTA-treated Vacutainer tubes. Ficoll-Paque density-gradient centrifugation was used to isolate PBMCs, with at least 6 million per sample. Total RNA was extracted from PBMCs with Trizol reagent, with at least 5.5 micrograms obtained per sample. For every donor, flow cytometry on a PBMC aliquot measured the percentage of naive CD45RAhigh/CD27high T cells. This clonotype was obtained from a woman in her sixties or seventies in good health. The chain is encoded by TRBV6-2 or TRBV6-3 joined to TRBJ1-1; TRBD1 could be the D gene, as 5 bases match. Sequencing was performed on blood. CDR3 loop: CASRGPRTEAFF. The DNA sequence follows: TGTGCCAGCAGGGGGCCACGGACTGAAGCTTTCTTT.